This entry lists 6 T cell receptor beta chains sequenced from one sample in a study of T cells after yellow fever vaccination. TCRdb processed the 5' RACE reads anew with MiXCR; each CDR3 protein has one entry. Of a few hundred thousand distinct CDR3 sequences in the sample, around a sixth are singletons; the top ten hold approximately 15%. The source was PBMCs, collected less than 6 days after the first yellow fever vaccination. The receptors were sampled from a man aged 18-30 years who received the YFV17D yellow fever vaccine.

The rearrangement links TRBV3-1 to TRBJ1-6; D not certain. The germline V gene encodes CDR1 LGHDT and CDR2 YNNKEL (reference sequence). V was clipped by 2 bases and J by 7 bases, with 9 bases between them. The CDR3 sequence is 14 residues long. CDR3 bases: TGTGCCAGCAGCCAAATGTCTGAAAATTCACCCCTCCACTTT. Its protein is CASSQMSENSPLHF.

This clonotype was seen a handful of times. The chain uses TRBV6-2 or TRBV6-3 and TRBJ1-5; unclear D gene. The CDR3 runs 17 residues. V gave up 6 bases and J gave up 2 bases, with 20 bases separating them. Germline loops: CDR1 MNHEY, CDR2 SVGEGT. CDR3 nucleotide sequence: TGTGCCAGCAGCCGGCTTGGTGGCACGCAAGGCAATCAGCCCCAGCATTTT. Translating it yields CASSRLGGTQGNQPQHF.

The rearrangement links TRBV18 to TRBJ1-3; D is uncertain. Per germline, CDR1 KGHSH and CDR2 LQKENI. The CDR3 sequence is 15 residues long. V dropped 4 bases and J dropped 0 bases, with 10 bases sitting between them. CDR3 bases: TGTGCCAGCTCACGAGGAGCTAGCTCTGGAAACACCATATATTTT. Its translation: CASSRGASSGNTIYF.

This clonotype was recorded a few times. This chain uses TRBV7-8 with TRBJ2-3; D possibly corresponds to TRBD2 (5 bases). Trimming left V 2 bases short and J 2 bases short, with 14 bases between. The CDR3 is 16 amino acids. CDR1 SGHVS and CDR2 FQNEAQ come from the germline V gene. The CDR3 DNA sequence: TGTGCCAGCAGCTTATCGTCTGGACTCTACACAGATACGCAGTATTTT. Residues: CASSLSSGLYTDTQYF.

This sequence joins TRBV6-2 or TRBV6-3 and TRBJ2-2; D unclear. Germline V CDR1 and CDR2: MNHEY, SVGEGT. This CDR3 spans 12 amino acids. Trimming pared 2 bases from V and 6 bases from J, leaving 4 bases between. The CDR3 nucleotides are TGTGCCAGCAGTTACGTGGCCGGGGAGCTGTTTTTT. Encoded protein: CASSYVAGELFF.

In this sample, this clonotype turned up a few times. The rearrangement joins TRBV5-1 to TRBJ2-5; D is perhaps TRBD1 (5 bases). The CDR3 is 13 residues long. With 1 base removed from V and 7 bases from J, the gap between germline ends came to 11 bases. Germline V gene data show CDR1 as SGHRS and CDR2 as YFSETQ. CDR3 DNA: TGCGCCAGCAGCTTGAGGGGCTCCAGGACCCAGTACTTC. Amino acid sequence: CASSLRGSRTQYF.